A single sample is the source of the 27 T cell receptor beta chains below, sequenced in a study of blood T cell repertoires in COVID-19. The assay was immunoSEQ multiplex PCR, and TCRdb's table has in-frame clones only and misses some. The sample lists about 200,000 clones, 88% seen once, with under 2% in the top ten. What was sequenced was peripheral blood. The receptor source for this set is a young man with active or convalescent COVID-19.

This sequence joins TRBV5-5 and TRBJ1-1, with D perhaps TRBD1 (5 bases). The germline V gene has CDR1 SGHKS and CDR2 YYEKEE (reference sequence). This CDR3 is 14 amino acids long. Trimming removed 2 bases from V and 4 bases from J, with 12 bases in between. The DNA for the CDR3 is TGTGCCAGCAGCTTTTCAGGGTCCACCACTGAAGCTTTCTTT. This codes for CASSFSGSTTEAFF.

The gene calls are TRBV7-9 and TRBJ2-7; 7 bases align to TRBD1. V was pared by 5 bases and J by 1 base, with 5 bases of the junction left unmatched. Germline CDR1 and CDR2: SEHNR and FQNEAQ (reference sequence). The CDR3 consists of 14 residues. The CDR3 protein is CASSRQGLSYEQYF. The CDR3 DNA reads TGTGCCAGCAGCAGACAGGGCCTTTCCTACGAGCAGTACTTC.

This clone appeared a single time. A junction boundary mismatches the germline segment, possibly from a read error. The chain uses TRBV11-1 and TRBJ2-1, with a weak D call TRBD2 (5 bases). Germline V gene sequence: CDR1 SGHAT, CDR2 FQDESV (reference sequence). The CDR3 extends over 15 amino acids. CDR3 protein: CVSSFSRQTNNEQFF. The CDR3 DNA reads as TGTGTCAGCAGCTTTTCACGGCAGACTAACAATGAGCAGTTCTTC.

This clone has just a few counts. CDR3 bases: TGTGCCAGCAGCCAATCAACAGTGAGCAATCAGCCCCAGCATTTT. Amino acid sequence: CASSQSTVSNQPQHF. V and J are TRBV4-2 and TRBJ1-5; D is unclear. Germline V lookup: CDR1 LGHNA, CDR2 YNFKEQ. Deletions cut 2 bases from V and 1 base from J, with 9 bases between. The CDR3 runs 15 residues.

The rearrangement joins TRBV20-1 to TRBJ1-1; D remains unclear. In germline, CDR1 is DFQATT, CDR2 SNEGSKA (reference sequence). This CDR3 contains 11 residues. The ends were cut back, 6 bases at V and 4 bases at J, with 9 bases in the middle. Here the CDR3 reads CSAWRSTEAFF. CDR3 DNA: TGCAGTGCGTGGAGGAGCACTGAAGCTTTCTTT.

This sequence joins TRBV29-1 and TRBJ1-2, with D possibly matching TRBD1 (5 bases). The CDR3 runs 13 residues. CDR1 is SQVTM and CDR2 is ANQGSEA in the germline V gene. Trimming removed 3 bases at V and 6 bases at J, with 14 bases between. The CDR3 bases are TGCAGCGTTGAGGGGGGACGTCGAGATGGCTACACCTTC. Translated, it gives CSVEGGRRDGYTF.

This chain links TRBV30 with TRBJ2-5, with no clear D. This CDR3 is 11 amino acids long. In germline, CDR1 is GTSNPN, CDR2 SVGIG (reference sequence). Trimming took off 0 bases at V and 5 bases at J, with 4 bases between the two ends. The DNA of the CDR3 is TGTGCCTGGAGTGTACAGGAGACCCAGTACTTC. Protein: CAWSVQETQYF.

The chain is built from TRBV19 and TRBJ2-3; no clear D gene. The CDR3 runs 14 residues. V was pared by 3 bases and J by 0 bases, with 7 bases between. Germline V gene lookup returns CDR1 LNHDA and CDR2 SQIVND (reference sequence). CDR3 DNA: TGTGCCAGTAGTATCAGGTTCAGCACAGATACGCAGTATTTT. Translated: CASSIRFSTDTQYF.

The chain joins TRBV19 to TRBJ1-4; maybe TRBD1 (5 bases). Between the trimmed V and J ends, which lost 6 bases and 3 bases, there was a span of 14 bases. Per the germline V gene, CDR1 is LNHDA and CDR2 is SQIVND (reference sequence). The CDR3 length is 15 residues. The CDR3 coding sequence is TGTGCCAGTAGCGACCAGGGAAATCCTAATGAAAAACTGTTTTTT. It encodes CASSDQGNPNEKLFF. Full variable domain (missing parts from reference TRBV19 and TRBJ1-4): DGGITQSPKYLFRKEGQNVTLSCEQNLNHDAMYWYRQDPGQGLRLIYYSQIVNDFQKGDIAEGYSVSREKKESFPLTVTSAQKNPTAFYLCASSDQGNPNEKLFFGSGTQLSVL.

The chain has TRBV9 and TRBJ2-2; 15 bases match TRBD2. V shed 0 bases, J shed 4 bases, and the junction held 1 base outside the gene matches. The CDR3 length is 17 residues. The germline V gene encodes CDR1 SGDLS and CDR2 YYNGEE. In DNA, the CDR3 is TGTGCCAGCAGCGTAGGGGGACTAGCGGGAGGCACCGGGGAGCTGTTTTTT. Its protein product is CASSVGGLAGGTGELFF.

The chain carries TRBV11-2 and TRBJ1-1; D perhaps matches TRBD1 (6 bases). This CDR3 comprises 14 residues. Looked up from germline, CDR1 is SGHAT and CDR2 is FQNNGV. Trimming cost V 5 bases and J 7 bases, with 17 bases left between them. The DNA for the CDR3 is TGTGCCAGCAGCCCCCAACGGACAGTGGGTGAAGCTTTCTTT. Its translation: CASSPQRTVGEAFF.

This chain uses TRBV13 with TRBJ2-5; 8 bases are shared with TRBD1. CDR1 is PRHDT and CDR2 is FYEKMQ in the germline V gene (reference sequence). The CDR3 has 13 amino acids. V shed 5 bases, J shed 2 bases, and the junction held 1 base outside the gene matches. The chain's CDR3 is CASSGTGQETQYF. CDR3 bases: TGTGCCAGCAGCGGGACAGGACAAGAGACCCAGTACTTC.

The chain recombines TRBV7-9 with TRBJ2-7, with D possibly being TRBD2 (6 bases). V lost 1 base and J lost 1, with 17 bases in between. The CDR3 consists of 17 residues. Germline CDR1 reads SEHNR; CDR2 reads FQNEAQ (reference sequence). CDR3 loop: CASSLDLSRGSSYEQYF. In DNA form, the CDR3 reads TGTGCCAGCAGCTTAGATTTGTCTCGGGGGAGTTCCTACGAGCAGTACTTC. The whole variable domain, filled in from reference TRBV7-9 and TRBJ2-7, reads DTGVSQNPRHKITKRGQNVTFRCDPISEHNRLYWYRQTLGQGPEFLTYFQNEAQLEKSRLLSDRFSAERPKGSFSTLEIQRTEQGDSAMYLCASSLDLSRGSSYEQYFGPGTRLTVT.

A few counts support this clone. The J gene is TRBJ1-2, the V gene TRBV5-5; 10 positions agree with TRBD1. Germline loops: CDR1 SGHKS, CDR2 YYEKEE (reference sequence). The V segment lost 4 bases and the J segment 2 bases; nucleotides outside the gene matches: 5. The CDR3 sequence is 15 residues long. The CDR3 region is CASSHGQGGNYGYTF. The CDR3 DNA sequence: TGTGCCAGCAGCCACGGACAGGGGGGGAACTATGGCTACACCTTC.

This clone came up a few times. The V gene is TRBV6-2 or TRBV6-3, the J gene TRBJ1-2, with a possible D match to TRBD1 (6 bases). Looked up from germline, CDR1 is MNHEY and CDR2 is SVGEGT. V was clipped by 5 bases and J by 3 bases, with 16 bases between them. This CDR3 comprises 15 residues. The DNA for the CDR3 is TGTGCCAGCAGTGACAGGACAGAGAAGGACTATGGCTACACCTTC. Its protein is CASSDRTEKDYGYTF.

This rearrangement joins TRBV11-2 to TRBJ2-2, with TRBD2 as a possible D gene (6 bases). Germline V lookup: CDR1 SGHAT, CDR2 FQNNGV. This CDR3 is built from 15 residues. V lost 1 base and J 8 bases, leaving 14 bases between the germline ends. The CDR3 protein is CASSLVVGREGELFF. CDR3 DNA: TGTGCCAGCAGCTTAGTGGTGGGCCGGGAGGGGGAGCTGTTTTTT.

This clone has a single count. The chain couples TRBV6-2 or TRBV6-3 to TRBJ2-1; 11 bases align to TRBD2. CDR1 is MNHEY and CDR2 is SVGEGT in the germline V gene. Trimming cost V 5 bases and J 5 bases; bases outside gene matches: 8. This CDR3 contains 16 residues. The CDR3 nucleotides are TGTGCCAGCAGTCCATCCCAACTAGCGGGGGACAATGAGCAGTTCTTC. Its protein is CASSPSQLAGDNEQFF.

The J gene is TRBJ1-2, the V gene TRBV5-1; the match to TRBD1 covers 8 bases. This CDR3 has 13 amino acids. Germline V gene lookup returns CDR1 SGHRS and CDR2 YFSETQ. The trim removed 7 bases at V and 3 bases at J, leaving 5 bases unmatched. CDR3 nucleotide sequence: TGCGCCAGCGGGACAGGATCTCACTATGGCTACACCTTC. As protein: CASGTGSHYGYTF.

The gene calls are TRBV10-3 and TRBJ2-7; TRBD2 matches at 11 bases. Germline values: CDR1 ENHRY, CDR2 SYGVKD. The J segment lost 2 bases and the V segment lost 6 bases, leaving 9 bases of the junction unmatched. The CDR3 is made up of 16 amino acids. CDR3 loop: CAISPKTSGIPYEQYF. The CDR3, as DNA: TGTGCCATCAGCCCTAAGACTAGCGGGATCCCCTACGAGCAGTACTTC.

This clone was seen just once. This chain links TRBV7-9 with TRBJ2-5, with 7 bases lining up with TRBD1. J was trimmed by 3 bases and V by 1 base; bases with no gene match: 2. This CDR3 region has 14 residues. The germline CDR1 and CDR2 sequences are SEHNR and FQNEAQ (reference sequence). The DNA for the CDR3 is TGTGCCAGCAGCTTAGAGACAGGGAAAGAGACCCAGTACTTC. Translating gives CASSLETGKETQYF.

V gene TRBV19 combines with J gene TRBJ1-2, with 7 bases fitting TRBD1. CDR1 and CDR2 (germline): LNHDA, SQIVND (reference sequence). The CDR3 sequence is 15 residues long. The V segment lost 5 bases and the J segment 1 base; nucleotides outside the gene matches: 7. The CDR3 sequence is CASSLRQGNNYGYTF. The CDR3 nucleotides are TGTGCCAGTAGTCTACGACAGGGCAATAACTATGGCTACACCTTC.

This clone was seen a few times. V usage is TRBV5-6 and J usage is TRBJ1-2; a weak D match, TRBD1 (5 bases). V was clipped by 0 bases and J by 4 bases, with 7 bases between them. In germline, CDR1 is SGHDT, CDR2 YYEEEE. This CDR3 spans 13 amino acids. The CDR3 loop is CASSLVGGYGYTF. The CDR3 nucleotides are TGTGCCAGCAGCTTGGTCGGGGGCTATGGCTACACCTTC.

The gene calls are TRBV3-1 (or the pseudogene TRBV3-2) and TRBJ1-1, with TRBD1 as a possible D gene (5 bases). The CDR3 is 13 residues long. Germline V CDR1 and CDR2: LGHDT, YNNKEL (reference sequence). Trimming took off 3 bases at V and 4 bases at J, with 9 bases between the two ends. CDR3 region: CASSHLRGTEAFF. The CDR3 nucleotides are TGTGCCAGCAGCCACCTTAGGGGCACTGAAGCTTTCTTT.

The genes are TRBV9 and TRBJ2-3; TRBD2 agrees at 16 bases. The CDR3 totals 20 residues. The J segment lost 0 bases and the V segment lost 4 bases, leaving 11 bases of the junction unmatched. Germline V CDR1 and CDR2: SGDLS, YYNGEE. This CDR3 is CASSIRGPGLAGGSTDTQYF. The CDR3 DNA is TGTGCCAGCAGCATTCGAGGCCCGGGACTAGCGGGAGGGAGCACAGATACGCAGTATTTT.

The chain is built from TRBV18 and TRBJ2-7; no clear D gene. Germline CDR1 is KGHSH and CDR2 is LQKENI. Trimming stripped 2 bases from V and 0 bases from J, with 8 bases between. The CDR3 loop spans 14 amino acids. CDR3 in amino acids: CASSPNSNSYEQYF. In nucleotides, the CDR3 is TGTGCCAGCTCACCAAACAGCAACTCCTACGAGCAGTACTTC.

The V gene is TRBV27, the J gene TRBJ1-2; TRBD1 matches at 9 bases. This CDR3 comprises 15 residues. In germline, CDR1 is MNHEY, CDR2 SMNVEV (reference sequence). With V trimmed by 2 bases and J by 2 bases, 3 bases remained unmatched. The CDR3 sequence is CASSLGTGINYGYTF. CDR3 DNA: TGTGCCAGCAGTTTAGGGACAGGGATCAACTATGGCTACACCTTC.

This chain joins TRBV6-5 and TRBJ1-2; 12 bases fit TRBD1. Germline assignment: CDR1 MNHEY and CDR2 SVGAGI. V dropped 5 bases and J dropped 8; count of bases not matched to a gene: 9. The CDR3 length is 15 residues. The CDR3 sequence is CASSHPGQGAIGYTF. Written as DNA, the CDR3 is TGTGCCAGCAGTCATCCGGGACAGGGGGCAATCGGCTACACCTTC.